This T cell receptor (beta chain) emerged from a study of blood T cell repertoires in COVID-19. In assigning cohorts, the study relied on participant-reported clinical history. This CDR3 is 16 amino acids long. Per germline, CDR1 MGHRA and CDR2 YSYEKL. V lost 4 bases, J lost 1 base, and 14 bases lay in between. Sequenced by immunoSEQ multiplex PCR; TCRdb stores in-frame clones only, minus some. This table has under 400,000 clones, around 86% appearing once. This TCR came from a woman aged 40 to 55 with acute COVID-19. Sequences were obtained from PBMCs or T cells enriched from blood (not recorded which). The chain uses TRBV4-1 and TRBJ1-5; perhaps TRBD1 as D (6 bases). The CDR3 region has the DNA TGCGCCAGCAGCCCCCGACAGGAAACGAGCAATCAGCCCCAGCATTTT. Translation gives CASSPRQETSNQPQHF.